This TCR beta chain was recorded in a study of T cells in Graves' hyperthyroidism and ophthalmopathy. CDR3 size: 16 residues. Germline trimming cut 2 bases from V and 5 bases from J; bases unmatched to any gene: 11. Germline V gene lookup returns CDR1 MDHEN and CDR2 SYDVKM. From RNA transcripts, TCR beta CDR3 regions were amplified. First-round RT-PCR of the TCR CDR3 relied on the HTBI primer set. TCRdb passed the multiplex PCR reads through MiXCR, listing each CDR3 protein once. The sample includes 550,000 to 800,000 distinct CDR3 sequences, about 17% of them seen just once. The sample holds many counts of this clonotype. Hyperthyroidism had been newly diagnosed in patients aged 18 to 65, and its duration was under 2 months.

The chain has TRBV28 and TRBJ1-2; 7 bases line up with TRBD1. This clonotype originated in a man aged 18 to 29 with Graves' hyperthyroidism. The sequenced material came from blood. The CDR3 region has the DNA TGTGCCAGCAGTTTAAATCGTGCGGGGACAGCTTATGGCTACACCTTC. This translates into CASSLNRAGTAYGYTF.